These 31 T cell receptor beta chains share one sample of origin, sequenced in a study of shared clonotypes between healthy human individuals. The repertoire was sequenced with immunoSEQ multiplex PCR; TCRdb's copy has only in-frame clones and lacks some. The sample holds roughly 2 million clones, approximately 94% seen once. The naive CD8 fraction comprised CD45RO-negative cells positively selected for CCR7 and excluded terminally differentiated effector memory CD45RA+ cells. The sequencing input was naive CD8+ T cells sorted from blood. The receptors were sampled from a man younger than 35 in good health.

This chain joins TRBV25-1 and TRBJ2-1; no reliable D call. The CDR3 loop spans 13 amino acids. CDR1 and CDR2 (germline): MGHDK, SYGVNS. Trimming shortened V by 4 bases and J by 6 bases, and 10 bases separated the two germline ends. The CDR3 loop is CASSGSLANEQFF. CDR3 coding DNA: TGTGCCAGCAGTGGTTCCCTCGCCAATGAGCAGTTCTTC.

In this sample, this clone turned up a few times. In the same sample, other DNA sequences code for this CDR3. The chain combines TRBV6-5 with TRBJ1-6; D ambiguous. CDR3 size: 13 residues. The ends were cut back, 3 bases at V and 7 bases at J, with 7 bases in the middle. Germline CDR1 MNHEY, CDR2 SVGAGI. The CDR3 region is CASSYSGNSPLHF. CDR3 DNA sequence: TGTGCCAGCAGTTATAGTGGGAATTCACCCCTCCACTTT.

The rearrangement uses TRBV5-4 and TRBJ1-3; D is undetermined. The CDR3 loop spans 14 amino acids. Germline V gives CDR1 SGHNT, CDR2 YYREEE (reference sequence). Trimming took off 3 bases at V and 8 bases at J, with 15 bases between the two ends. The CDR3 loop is CASSSDGVGYTIYF. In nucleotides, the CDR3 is TGTGCCAGCAGCTCGGACGGGGTGGGGTACACCATATATTTT.

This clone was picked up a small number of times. CDR3 in amino acids: CASSEGQSNQPQHF. CDR3 nucleotides: TGTGCCAGCAGTGAGGGACAGAGCAATCAGCCCCAGCATTTT. The rearrangement joins TRBV9 to TRBJ1-5; 7 positions match TRBD1. J was trimmed by 1 base and V by 5 bases; bases with no gene match: 3. The V gene's germline CDR1 is SGDLS and CDR2 YYNGEE. The CDR3 covers 14 residues.

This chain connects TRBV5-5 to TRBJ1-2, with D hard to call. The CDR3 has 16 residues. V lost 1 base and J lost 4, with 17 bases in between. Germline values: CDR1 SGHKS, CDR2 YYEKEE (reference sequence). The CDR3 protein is CASSLSRTEASYGYTF. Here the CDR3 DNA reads TGTGCCAGCAGCTTGTCAAGAACAGAGGCGAGCTATGGCTACACCTTC.

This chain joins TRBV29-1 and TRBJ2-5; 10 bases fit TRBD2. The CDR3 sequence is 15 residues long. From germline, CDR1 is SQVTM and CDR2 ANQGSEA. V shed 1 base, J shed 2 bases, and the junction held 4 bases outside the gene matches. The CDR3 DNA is TGCAGCGTTGAAGTTCCGGGACTAGCGCAAGAGACCCAGTACTTC. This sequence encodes CSVEVPGLAQETQYF.

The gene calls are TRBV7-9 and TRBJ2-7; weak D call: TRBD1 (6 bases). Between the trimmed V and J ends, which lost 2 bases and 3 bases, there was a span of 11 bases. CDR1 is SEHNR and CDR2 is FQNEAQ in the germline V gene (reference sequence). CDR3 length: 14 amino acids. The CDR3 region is CASSLISDSYEQYF. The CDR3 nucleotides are TGTGCCAGCAGCTTAATATCGGACAGCTACGAGCAGTACTTC.

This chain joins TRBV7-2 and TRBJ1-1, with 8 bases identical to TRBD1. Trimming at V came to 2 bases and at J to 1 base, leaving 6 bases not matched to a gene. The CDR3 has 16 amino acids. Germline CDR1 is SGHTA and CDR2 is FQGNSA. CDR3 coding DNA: TGTGCCAGCAGCTTATCCCTGGGACAGGAGAACACTGAAGCTTTCTTT. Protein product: CASSLSLGQENTEAFF.

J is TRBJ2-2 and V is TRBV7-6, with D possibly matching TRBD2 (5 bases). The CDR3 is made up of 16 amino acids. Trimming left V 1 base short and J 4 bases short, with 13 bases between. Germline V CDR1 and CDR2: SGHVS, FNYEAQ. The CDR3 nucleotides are TGTGCCAGCAGCTTAGGAGCGGAGCTGAGCACCGGGGAGCTGTTTTTT. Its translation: CASSLGAELSTGELFF.

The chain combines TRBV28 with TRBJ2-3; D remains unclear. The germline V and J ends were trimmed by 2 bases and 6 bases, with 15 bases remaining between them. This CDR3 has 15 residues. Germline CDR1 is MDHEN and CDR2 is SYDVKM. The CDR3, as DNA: TGTGCCAGCAGTTTAAACTACCGGAGAATGGATACGCAGTATTTT. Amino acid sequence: CASSLNYRRMDTQYF.

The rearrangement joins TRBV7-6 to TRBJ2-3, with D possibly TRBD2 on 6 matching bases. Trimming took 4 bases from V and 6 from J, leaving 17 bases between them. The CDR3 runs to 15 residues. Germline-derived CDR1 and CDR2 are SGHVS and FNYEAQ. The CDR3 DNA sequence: TGTGCCAGCAGCTCTCCGCTGACTAGGGGTGATACGCAGTATTTT. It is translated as CASSSPLTRGDTQYF.

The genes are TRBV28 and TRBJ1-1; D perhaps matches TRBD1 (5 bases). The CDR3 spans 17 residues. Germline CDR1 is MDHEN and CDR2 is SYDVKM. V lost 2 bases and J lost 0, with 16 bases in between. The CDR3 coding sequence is TGTGCCAGCAGTTTAATCCGGGCGGGGGAAATGAACACTGAAGCTTTCTTT. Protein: CASSLIRAGEMNTEAFF.

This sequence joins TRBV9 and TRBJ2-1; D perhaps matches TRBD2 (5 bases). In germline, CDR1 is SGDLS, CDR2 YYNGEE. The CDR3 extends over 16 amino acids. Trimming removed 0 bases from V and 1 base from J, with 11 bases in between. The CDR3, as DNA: TGTGCCAGCAGCGTAGCTTGGGAGTGGTCCTACAATGAGCAGTTCTTC. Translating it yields CASSVAWEWSYNEQFF.

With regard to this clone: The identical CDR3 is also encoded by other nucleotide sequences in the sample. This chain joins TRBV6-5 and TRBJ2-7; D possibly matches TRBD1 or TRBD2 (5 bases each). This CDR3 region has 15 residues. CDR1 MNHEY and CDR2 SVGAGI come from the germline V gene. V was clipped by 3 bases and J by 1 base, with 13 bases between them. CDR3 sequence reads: CASSYSGTDSYEQYF. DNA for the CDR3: TGTGCCAGCAGTTATTCCGGGACCGATTCCTACGAGCAGTACTTC.

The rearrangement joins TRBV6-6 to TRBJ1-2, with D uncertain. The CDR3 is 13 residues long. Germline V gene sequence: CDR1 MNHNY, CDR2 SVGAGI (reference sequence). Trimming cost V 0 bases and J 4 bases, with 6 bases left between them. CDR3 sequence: CASSYSTTYGYTF. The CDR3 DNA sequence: TGTGCCAGCAGTTACTCGACAACCTATGGCTACACCTTC.

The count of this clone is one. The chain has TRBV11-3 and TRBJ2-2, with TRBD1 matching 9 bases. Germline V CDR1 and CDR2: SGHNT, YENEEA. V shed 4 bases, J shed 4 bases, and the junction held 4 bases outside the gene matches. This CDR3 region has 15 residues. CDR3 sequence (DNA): TGTGCCAGCAGCTCAGGGACAGGGAGCACCGGGGAGCTGTTTTTT. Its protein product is CASSSGTGSTGELFF.

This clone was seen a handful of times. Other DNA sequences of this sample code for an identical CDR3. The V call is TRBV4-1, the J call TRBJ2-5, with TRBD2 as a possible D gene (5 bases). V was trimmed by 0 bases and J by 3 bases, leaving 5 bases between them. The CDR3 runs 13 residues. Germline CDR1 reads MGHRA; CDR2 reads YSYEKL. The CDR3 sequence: CASSQDGEETQYF. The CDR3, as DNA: TGCGCCAGCAGCCAAGACGGGGAAGAGACCCAGTACTTC.

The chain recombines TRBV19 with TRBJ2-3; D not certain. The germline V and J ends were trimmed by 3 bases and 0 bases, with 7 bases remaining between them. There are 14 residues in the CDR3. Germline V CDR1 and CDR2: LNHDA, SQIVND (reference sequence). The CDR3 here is CASSIPTSTDTQYF. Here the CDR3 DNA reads TGTGCCAGTAGTATCCCAACTAGCACAGATACGCAGTATTTT. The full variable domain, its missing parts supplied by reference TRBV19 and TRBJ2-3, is DGGITQSPKYLFRKEGQNVTLSCEQNLNHDAMYWYRQDPGQGLRLIYYSQIVNDFQKGDIAEGYSVSREKKESFPLTVTSAQKNPTAFYLCASSIPTSTDTQYFGPGTRLTVL.

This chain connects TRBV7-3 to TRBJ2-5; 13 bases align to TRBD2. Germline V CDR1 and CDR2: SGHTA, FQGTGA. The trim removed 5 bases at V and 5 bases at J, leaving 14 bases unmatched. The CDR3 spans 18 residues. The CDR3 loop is CASSPSGPLAGGLETQYF. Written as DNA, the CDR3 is TGTGCCAGCAGCCCATCGGGTCCACTAGCGGGGGGGCTGGAGACCCAGTACTTC.

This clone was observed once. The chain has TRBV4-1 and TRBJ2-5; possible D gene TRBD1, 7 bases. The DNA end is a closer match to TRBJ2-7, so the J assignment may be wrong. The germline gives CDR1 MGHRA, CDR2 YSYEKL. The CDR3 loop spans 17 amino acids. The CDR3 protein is CASSQGLEGASSYEQYF. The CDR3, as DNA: TGCGCCAGCAGCCAAGGATTGGAGGGGGCCAGCTCCTACGAGCAGTACTTC.

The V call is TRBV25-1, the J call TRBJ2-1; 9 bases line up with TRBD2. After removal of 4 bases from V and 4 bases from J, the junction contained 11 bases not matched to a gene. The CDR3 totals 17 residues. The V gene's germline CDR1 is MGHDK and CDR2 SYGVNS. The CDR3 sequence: CASSAPGGGRAYNEQFF. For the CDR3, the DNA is TGTGCCAGCAGTGCTCCGGGAGGCGGGAGGGCGTACAATGAGCAGTTCTTC.

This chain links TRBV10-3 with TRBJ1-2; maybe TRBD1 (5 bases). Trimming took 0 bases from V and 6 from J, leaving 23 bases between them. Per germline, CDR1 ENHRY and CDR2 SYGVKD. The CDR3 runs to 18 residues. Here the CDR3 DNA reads TGTGCCATCAGTGAGTCATGGGGGAATACCCGCTTCGAGGATGGCTACACCTTC. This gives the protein CAISESWGNTRFEDGYTF.

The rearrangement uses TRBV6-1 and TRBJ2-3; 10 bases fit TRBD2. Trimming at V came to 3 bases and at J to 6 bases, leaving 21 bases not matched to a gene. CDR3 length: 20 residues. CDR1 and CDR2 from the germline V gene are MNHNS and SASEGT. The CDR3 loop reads CASSDLGIGLAAHIWDTQYF. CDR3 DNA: TGTGCCAGCAGTGACCTTGGGATAGGACTAGCGGCCCACATCTGGGATACGCAGTATTTT.

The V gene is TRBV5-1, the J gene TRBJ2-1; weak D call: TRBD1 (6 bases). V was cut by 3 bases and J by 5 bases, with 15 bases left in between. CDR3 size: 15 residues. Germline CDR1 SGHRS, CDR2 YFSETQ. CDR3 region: CASSSGQTRDNEQFF. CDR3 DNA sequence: TGCGCCAGCAGCTCCGGACAGACTCGCGACAATGAGCAGTTCTTC.

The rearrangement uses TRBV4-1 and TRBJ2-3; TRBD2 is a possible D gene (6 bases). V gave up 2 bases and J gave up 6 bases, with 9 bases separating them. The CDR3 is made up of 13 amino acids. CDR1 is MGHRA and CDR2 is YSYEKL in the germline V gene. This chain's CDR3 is CASSQWDWDTQYF. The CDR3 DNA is TGCGCCAGCAGCCAATGGGACTGGGATACGCAGTATTTT.

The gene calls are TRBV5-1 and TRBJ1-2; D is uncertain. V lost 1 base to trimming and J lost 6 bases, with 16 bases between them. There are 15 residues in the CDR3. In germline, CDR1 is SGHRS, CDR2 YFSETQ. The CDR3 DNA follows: TGCGCCAGCAGCTTGAACGGTGATATTTGGGATGGCTACACCTTC. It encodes CASSLNGDIWDGYTF.

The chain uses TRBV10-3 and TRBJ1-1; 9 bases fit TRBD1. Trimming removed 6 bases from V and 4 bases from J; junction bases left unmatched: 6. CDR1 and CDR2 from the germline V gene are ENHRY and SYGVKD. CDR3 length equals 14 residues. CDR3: CAIRETGGSTEAFF. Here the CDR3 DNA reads TGTGCCATCAGGGAGACAGGGGGGAGCACTGAAGCTTTCTTT.

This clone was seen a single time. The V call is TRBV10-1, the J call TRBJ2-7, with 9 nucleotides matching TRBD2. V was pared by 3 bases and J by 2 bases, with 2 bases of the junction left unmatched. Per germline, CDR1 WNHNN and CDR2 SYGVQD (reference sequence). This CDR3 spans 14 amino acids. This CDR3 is CASSDSGRPYEQYF. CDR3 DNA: TGCGCCAGCAGTGATAGCGGGAGACCCTACGAGCAGTACTTC.

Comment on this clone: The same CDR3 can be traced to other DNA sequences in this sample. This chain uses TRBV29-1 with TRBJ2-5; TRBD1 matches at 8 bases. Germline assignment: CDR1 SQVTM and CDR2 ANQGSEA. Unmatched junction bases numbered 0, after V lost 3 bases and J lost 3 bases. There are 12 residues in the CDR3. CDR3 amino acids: CSVEGQEETQYF. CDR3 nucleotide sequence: TGCAGCGTTGAGGGACAGGAAGAGACCCAGTACTTC.

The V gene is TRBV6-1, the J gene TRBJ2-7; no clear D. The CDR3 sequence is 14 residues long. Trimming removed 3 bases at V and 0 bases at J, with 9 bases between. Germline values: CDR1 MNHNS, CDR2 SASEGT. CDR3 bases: TGTGCCAGCAGTGAGTGGACGGCCTCCTACGAGCAGTACTTC. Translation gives CASSEWTASYEQYF.

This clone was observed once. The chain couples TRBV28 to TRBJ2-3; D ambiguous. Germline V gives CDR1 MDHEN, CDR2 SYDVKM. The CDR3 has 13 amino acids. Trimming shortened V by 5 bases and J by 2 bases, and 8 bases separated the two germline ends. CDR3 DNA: TGTGCCAGCAGTATAGAAGACACAGATACGCAGTATTTT. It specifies CASSIEDTDTQYF. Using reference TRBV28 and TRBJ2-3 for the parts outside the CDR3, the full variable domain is DVKVTQSSRYLVKRTGEKVFLECVQDMDHENMFWYRQDPGLGLRLIYFSYDVKMKEKGDIPEGYSVSREKKERFSLILESASTNQTSMYLCASSIEDTDTQYFGPGTRLTVL.